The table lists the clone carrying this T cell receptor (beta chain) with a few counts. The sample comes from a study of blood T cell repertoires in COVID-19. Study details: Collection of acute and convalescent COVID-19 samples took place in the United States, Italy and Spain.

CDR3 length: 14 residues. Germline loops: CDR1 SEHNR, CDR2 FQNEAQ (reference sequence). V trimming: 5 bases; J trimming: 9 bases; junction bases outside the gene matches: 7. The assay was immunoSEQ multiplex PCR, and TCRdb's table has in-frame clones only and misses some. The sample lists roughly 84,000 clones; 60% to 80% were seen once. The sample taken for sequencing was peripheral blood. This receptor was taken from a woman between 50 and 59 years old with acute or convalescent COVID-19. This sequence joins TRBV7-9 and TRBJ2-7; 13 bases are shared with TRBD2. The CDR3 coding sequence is TGTGCCAGCAGCCCTGGACTAGCGGGGGACGGGCAGTACTTC. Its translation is CASSPGLAGDGQYF.